This T cell receptor beta chain was identified during a study of blood T cell repertoires in COVID-19. Study context: PBMCs, B-cell-depleted T cells, or T cells were the source of the cDNA or gDNA that made up the material.

In the original analysis: Amplification of reference gene primers was used by the study to estimate nucleated cell counts. Assay used: immunoSEQ multiplex PCR; TCRdb lists only in-frame clones, some missing. D and trimming were read from the DNA, whereas the V and J calls and clone size are those reported in that table. In the table there are about 200,000 clones, about 81% of which are singletons. CDR3 length equals 12 residues. From germline, CDR1 is GTSNPN and CDR2 SVGIG (reference sequence). Trimming pared 7 bases from V and 1 base from J, leaving 10 bases between. The receptor was derived from a woman aged 70 to 79 with COVID-19, enrolled during active disease. The rearrangement joins TRBV30 to TRBJ1-1; D unclear. The sequenced sample was peripheral blood. The CDR3 DNA sequence: TGTGCCTCAACGTCAGGGAACACTGAAGCTTTCTTT. Amino acids: CASTSGNTEAFF.